There are many counts of the clone carrying this TCR beta chain. What it binds is not known. The data originate from a study of shared clonotypes between healthy human individuals. Study-wide results and limits: Shared across a handful of donors were 4% to 6% of the naive CD4 clonotypes. Blood was the sole source, and tissue repertoires probably differ.

The CDR3 has 18 amino acids. The germline V gene encodes CDR1 SGHTA and CDR2 FQGNSA. The V gene lost 5 bases and the J gene lost 3 bases, with 23 bases spanning the gap. Deep was the level at which the assay was run. Generated by immunoSEQ multiplex PCR, the TCRdb table keeps only in-frame clones and is missing some. The table includes over a million clones, approximately 72% detected once. The sequence came from a man aged 18-30 years in good health. Sequenced input: memory CD4+ T cells sorted from blood. Subset reported: CD45RA-negative fraction. V gene TRBV7-2 combines with J gene TRBJ2-4; the D gene could be TRBD1 or TRBD2 (5 bases each). DNA for the CDR3: TGTGCCAGCAGCCACACCGTGGGGACCCACGTTGGCAAAAACATTCAGTACTTC. This sequence encodes CASSHTVGTHVGKNIQYF.